A single TCR beta chain is shown here with its context. The data belong to a study of T cell responses to AZD1222 COVID-19 vaccine. Trimming left V 3 bases short and J 3 bases short, with 10 bases between. The CDR3 runs 14 residues. The V gene's germline CDR1 is SGHVS and CDR2 FNYEAQ. Method: immunoSEQ multiplex PCR; TCRdb's copy keeps in-frame clones and lacks some. The table includes about 210,000 clones, roughly 94% detected once. Sequenced material: peripheral blood, taken 28 days after the second dose of the MenACWY control vaccine. This sequence joins TRBV7-6 and TRBJ2-3; D remains ambiguous. The sequence was collected from an adult who received the MenACWY meningococcal vaccine as a control. Here the CDR3 DNA reads TGTGCCAGCAGCTTGGGCAGTGGGACAGATACGCAGTATTTT. Protein sequence: CASSLGSGTDTQYF.